This TCR beta chain was sequenced in a study of blood T cell repertoires in COVID-19. The CDR3 sequence is 15 residues long. Germline V gene lookup returns CDR1 SGHRS and CDR2 YFSETQ. The trim removed 4 bases at V and 6 bases at J, leaving 9 bases unmatched. As handled by the study authors: Amplified reference gene primers provided the basis for estimating nucleated cell counts. Clones were read by immunoSEQ multiplex PCR, and TCRdb kept only the in-frame ones, dropping some. V and J calls and clone size are as listed in that table; D and trimming were resolved from the DNA. This sample has fewer than 300,000 clones, with around four fifths found just once.

Sample: peripheral blood. This sequence was found in a woman aged 70-85 years with active or convalescent COVID-19. The rearrangement links TRBV5-1 to TRBJ2-7; 11 nucleotides match TRBD2. The CDR3 here is CASSTSSGGAGEQYF. CDR3 bases: TGCGCCAGCAGCACAAGTAGCGGGGGGGCCGGCGAGCAGTACTTC. The complete variable domain, with remaining parts taken from reference TRBV5-1 and TRBJ2-7, reads KAGVTQTPRYLIKTRGQQVTLSCSPISGHRSVSWYQQTPGQGLQFLFEYFSETQRNKGNFPGRFSGRQFSNSRSEMNVSTLELGDSALYLCASSTSSGGAGEQYFGPGTRLTVT.